The present TCR beta chain was sequenced within a study of T cell changes during pregnancy in multiple sclerosis. V lost 7 bases to trimming and J lost 0 bases, with 12 bases between them. Germline V lookup: CDR1 MNHNS, CDR2 SASEGT. This CDR3 is 14 amino acids long. The data were produced by immunoSEQ multiplex PCR, yet TCRdb's version contains in-frame clones alone and is incomplete. The sample yields under 45,000 clones, roughly 89% seen once. The V gene is TRBV6-1, the J gene TRBJ1-2; tentatively, D is TRBD1 (5 bases). Sequenced here: CD4+ T cells from peripheral blood mononuclear cells, sampled in the second trimester of pregnancy. This clonotype originated in a female donor in good health, enrolled as a control in a pregnancy study. The DNA for the CDR3 is TGTGCCAGCACCCCCGGGGGGTCTAACTATGGCTACACCTTC. It yields the protein CASTPGGSNYGYTF.